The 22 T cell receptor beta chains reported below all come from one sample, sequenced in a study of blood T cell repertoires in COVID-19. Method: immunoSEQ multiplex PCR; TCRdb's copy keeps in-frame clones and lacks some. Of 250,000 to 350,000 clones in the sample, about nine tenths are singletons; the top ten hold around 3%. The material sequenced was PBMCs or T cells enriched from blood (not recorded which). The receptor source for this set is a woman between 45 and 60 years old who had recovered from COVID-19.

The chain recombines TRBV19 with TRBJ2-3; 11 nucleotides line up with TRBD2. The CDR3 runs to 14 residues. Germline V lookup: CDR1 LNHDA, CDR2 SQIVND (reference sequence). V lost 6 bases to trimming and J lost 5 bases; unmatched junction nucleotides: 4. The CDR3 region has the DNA TGTGCCAGTAGATCCCTAGCGGGAGGAGATACGCAGTATTTT. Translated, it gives CASRSLAGGDTQYF.

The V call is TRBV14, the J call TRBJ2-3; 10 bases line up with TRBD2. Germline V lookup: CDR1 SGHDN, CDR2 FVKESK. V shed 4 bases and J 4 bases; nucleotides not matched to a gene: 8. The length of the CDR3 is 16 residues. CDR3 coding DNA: TGTGCCAGCAGCCCAAGGGCTAGCGGGAGCCCAGATACGCAGTATTTT. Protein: CASSPRASGSPDTQYF.

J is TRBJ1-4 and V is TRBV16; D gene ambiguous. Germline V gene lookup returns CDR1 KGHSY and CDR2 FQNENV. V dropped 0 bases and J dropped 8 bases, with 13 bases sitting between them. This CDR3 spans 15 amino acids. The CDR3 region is CASSQSRGMGEKLFF. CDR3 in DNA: TGTGCCAGCAGCCAATCACGGGGAATGGGCGAAAAACTGTTTTTT.

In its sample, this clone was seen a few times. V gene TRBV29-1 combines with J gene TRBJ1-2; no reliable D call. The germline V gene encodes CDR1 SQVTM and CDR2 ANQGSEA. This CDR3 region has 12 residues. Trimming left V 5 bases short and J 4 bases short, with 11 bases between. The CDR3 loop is CSVFTQSYGYTF. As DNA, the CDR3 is TGCAGCGTTTTTACACAGTCCTATGGCTACACCTTC.

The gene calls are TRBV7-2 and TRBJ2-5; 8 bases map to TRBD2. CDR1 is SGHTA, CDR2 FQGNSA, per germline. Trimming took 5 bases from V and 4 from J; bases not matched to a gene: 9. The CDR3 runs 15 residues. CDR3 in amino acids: CASSPGTRRGETQYF. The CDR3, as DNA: TGTGCCAGCAGCCCAGGGACTAGAAGGGGAGAGACCCAGTACTTC.

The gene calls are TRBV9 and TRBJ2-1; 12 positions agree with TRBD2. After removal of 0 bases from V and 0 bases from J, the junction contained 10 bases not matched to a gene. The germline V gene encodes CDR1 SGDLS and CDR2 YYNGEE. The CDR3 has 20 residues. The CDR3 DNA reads TGTGCCAGCAGCGTAGAGCCGGGCCTAGCGGGAGGGCCCTCCTACAATGAGCAGTTCTTC. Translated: CASSVEPGLAGGPSYNEQFF.

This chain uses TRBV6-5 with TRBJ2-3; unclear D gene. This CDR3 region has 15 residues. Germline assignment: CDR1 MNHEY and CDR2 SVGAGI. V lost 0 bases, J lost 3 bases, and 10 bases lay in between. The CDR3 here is CASSYSPSRTDTQYF. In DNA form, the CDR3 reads TGTGCCAGCAGTTACTCGCCGTCGAGGACAGATACGCAGTATTTT.

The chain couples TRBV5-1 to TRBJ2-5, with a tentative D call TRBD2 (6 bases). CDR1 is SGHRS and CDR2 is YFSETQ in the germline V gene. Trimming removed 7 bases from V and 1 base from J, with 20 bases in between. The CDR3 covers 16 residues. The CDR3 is CASRLWGEWGQETQYF. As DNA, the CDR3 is TGCGCCAGCCGCCTTTGGGGGGAGTGGGGCCAAGAGACCCAGTACTTC.

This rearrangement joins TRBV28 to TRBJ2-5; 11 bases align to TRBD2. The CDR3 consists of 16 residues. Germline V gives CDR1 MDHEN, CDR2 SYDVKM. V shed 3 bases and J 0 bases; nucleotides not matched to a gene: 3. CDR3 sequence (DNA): TGTGCCAGCAGTTTGACTAGCGGGATATACCAAGAGACCCAGTACTTC. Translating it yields CASSLTSGIYQETQYF.

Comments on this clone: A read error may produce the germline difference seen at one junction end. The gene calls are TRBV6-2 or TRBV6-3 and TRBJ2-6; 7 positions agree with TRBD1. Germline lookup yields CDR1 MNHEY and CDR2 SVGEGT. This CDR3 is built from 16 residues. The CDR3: CAGSGQGESGANVLTF. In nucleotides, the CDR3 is TGTGCCGGCAGTGGGCAGGGGGAATCTGGGGCCAACGTCCTGACTTTC.

Here the CDR3 reads CASSYSGTALGYTF. The DNA of the CDR3 is TGTGCCAGCAGTTACTCGGGGACAGCCTTAGGCTACACCTTC. The V gene is TRBV6-2 or TRBV6-3, the J gene TRBJ1-2; 7 bases map to TRBD1. This CDR3 is 14 amino acids long. Germline V lookup: CDR1 MNHEY, CDR2 SVGEGT. The V segment lost 0 bases and the J segment 8 bases; nucleotides outside the gene matches: 6.

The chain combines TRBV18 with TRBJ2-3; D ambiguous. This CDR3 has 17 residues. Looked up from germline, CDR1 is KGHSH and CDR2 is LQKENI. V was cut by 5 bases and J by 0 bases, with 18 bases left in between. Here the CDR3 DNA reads TGTGCCAGCTCAACCTCTTTGGGTAGCAGAAGCACAGATACGCAGTATTTT. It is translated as CASSTSLGSRSTDTQYF.

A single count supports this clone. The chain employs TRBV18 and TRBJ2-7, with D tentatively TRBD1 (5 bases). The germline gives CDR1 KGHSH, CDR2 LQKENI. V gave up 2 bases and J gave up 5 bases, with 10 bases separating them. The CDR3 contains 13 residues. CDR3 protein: CASSPRGLNEQYF. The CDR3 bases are TGTGCCAGCTCACCAAGGGGTCTGAACGAGCAGTACTTC.

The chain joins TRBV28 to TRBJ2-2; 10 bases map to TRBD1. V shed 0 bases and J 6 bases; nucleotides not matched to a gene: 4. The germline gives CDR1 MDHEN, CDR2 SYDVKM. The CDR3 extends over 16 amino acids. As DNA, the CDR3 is TGTGCCAGCAGTTTATGGAGGACAGGGGGTCCCGGGGAGCTGTTTTTT. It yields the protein CASSLWRTGGPGELFF.

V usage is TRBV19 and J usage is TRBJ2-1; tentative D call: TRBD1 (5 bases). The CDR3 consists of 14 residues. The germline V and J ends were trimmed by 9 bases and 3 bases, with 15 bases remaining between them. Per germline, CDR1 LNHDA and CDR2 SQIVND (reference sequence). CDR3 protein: CASERQGFYNEQFF. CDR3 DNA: TGTGCCAGCGAGAGGCAGGGCTTCTACAATGAGCAGTTCTTC. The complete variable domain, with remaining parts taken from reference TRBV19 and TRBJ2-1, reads DGGITQSPKYLFRKEGQNVTLSCEQNLNHDAMYWYRQDPGQGLRLIYYSQIVNDFQKGDIAEGYSVSREKKESFPLTVTSAQKNPTAFYLCASERQGFYNEQFFGPGTRLTVL.

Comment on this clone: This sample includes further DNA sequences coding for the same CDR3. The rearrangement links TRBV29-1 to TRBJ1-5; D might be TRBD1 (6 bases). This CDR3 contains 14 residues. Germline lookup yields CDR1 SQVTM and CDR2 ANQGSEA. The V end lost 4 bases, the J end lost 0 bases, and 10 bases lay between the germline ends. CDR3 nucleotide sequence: TGCAGCGTTGGAGGACAGAATAGCAATCAGCCCCAGCATTTT. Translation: CSVGGQNSNQPQHF.

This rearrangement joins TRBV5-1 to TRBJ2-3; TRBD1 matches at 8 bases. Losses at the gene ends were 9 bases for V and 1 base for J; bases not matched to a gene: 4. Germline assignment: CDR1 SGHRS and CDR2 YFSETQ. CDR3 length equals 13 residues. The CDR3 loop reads CATSTGGTDTQYF. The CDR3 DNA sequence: TGCGCCACTTCGACAGGGGGCACAGATACGCAGTATTTT. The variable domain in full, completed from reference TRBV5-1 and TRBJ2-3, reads KAGVTQTPRYLIKTRGQQVTLSCSPISGHRSVSWYQQTPGQGLQFLFEYFSETQRNKGNFPGRFSGRQFSNSRSEMNVSTLELGDSALYLCATSTGGTDTQYFGPGTRLTVL.

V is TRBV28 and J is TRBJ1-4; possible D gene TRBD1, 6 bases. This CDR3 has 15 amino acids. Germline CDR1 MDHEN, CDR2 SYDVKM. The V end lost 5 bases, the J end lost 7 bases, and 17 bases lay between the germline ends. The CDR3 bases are TGTGCCAGCAGTCCCCTCCAGGGGAAGGGTGAAAAACTGTTTTTT. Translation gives CASSPLQGKGEKLFF.

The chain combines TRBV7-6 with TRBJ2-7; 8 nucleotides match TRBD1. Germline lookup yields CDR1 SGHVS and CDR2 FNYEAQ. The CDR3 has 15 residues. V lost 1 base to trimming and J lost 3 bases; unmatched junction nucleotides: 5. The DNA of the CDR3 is TGTGCCAGCAGCTTAGTGGACAGGGATAACTACGAGCAGTACTTC. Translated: CASSLVDRDNYEQYF.

CDR3 in amino acids: CASSLQQTSGRAGELFF. CDR3 DNA: TGCGCCAGCAGCTTGCAACAGACTAGCGGGAGGGCCGGGGAGCTGTTTTTT. This chain uses TRBV5-1 with TRBJ2-2, with TRBD2 matching 14 bases. CDR1 and CDR2 (germline): SGHRS, YFSETQ. The CDR3 spans 17 residues. The ends lost 1 base at V and 6 bases at J; junction bases unmatched: 5.

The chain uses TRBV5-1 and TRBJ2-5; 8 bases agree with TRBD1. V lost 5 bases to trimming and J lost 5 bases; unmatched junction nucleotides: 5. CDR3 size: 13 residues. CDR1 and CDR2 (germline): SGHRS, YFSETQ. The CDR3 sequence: CASRKGQEETQYF. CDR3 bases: TGCGCCAGCAGAAAGGGACAGGAGGAGACCCAGTACTTC. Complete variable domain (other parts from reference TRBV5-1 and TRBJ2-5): KAGVTQTPRYLIKTRGQQVTLSCSPISGHRSVSWYQQTPGQGLQFLFEYFSETQRNKGNFPGRFSGRQFSNSRSEMNVSTLELGDSALYLCASRKGQEETQYFGPGTRLLVL.

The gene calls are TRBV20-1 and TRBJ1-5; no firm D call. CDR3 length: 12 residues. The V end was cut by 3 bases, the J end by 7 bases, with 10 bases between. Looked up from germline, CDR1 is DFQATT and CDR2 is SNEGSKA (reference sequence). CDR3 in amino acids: CSASYGEQPQHF. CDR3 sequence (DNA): TGCAGTGCTAGTTATGGGGAGCAGCCCCAGCATTTT.